These 26 T cell receptor beta chains share one sample of origin, sequenced in a study of control samples from healthy donors and cancer patients. Only in-frame clones appear in the TCRdb table, and some are missing; sequencing was by immunoSEQ multiplex PCR. The table lists approximately 89,000 clones, approximately 89% of them singletons. Sequences were obtained from blood. The receptors were sampled from a man in his fifties or sixties in good health.

The rearrangement links TRBV19 to TRBJ2-7; D call uncertain. Looked up from germline, CDR1 is LNHDA and CDR2 is SQIVND (reference sequence). The CDR3 extends over 14 amino acids. V was trimmed by 6 bases and J by 6 bases, leaving 18 bases between them. CDR3 loop: CASSQPLGLGEQYF. Here the CDR3 DNA reads TGTGCCAGTAGCCAACCACTGGGCCTCGGCGAGCAGTACTTC.

The J gene is TRBJ2-2, the V gene TRBV25-1; D remains unclear. The germline CDR1 and CDR2 sequences are MGHDK and SYGVNS. Trimming cost V 5 bases and J 2 bases, with 9 bases left between them. CDR3 length: 14 residues. The CDR3: CASSFKYNTGELFF. CDR3 DNA: TGTGCCAGCAGTTTCAAGTACAACACCGGGGAGCTGTTTTTT.

The rearrangement links TRBV3-1 (or the pseudogene TRBV3-2) to TRBJ1-6, with D tentatively TRBD1 (5 bases). The V and J ends lost 1 base and 8 bases respectively, with 12 bases between them. The CDR3 is 15 amino acids. The germline CDR1 and CDR2 sequences are LGHDT and YNNKEL (reference sequence). Here the CDR3 DNA reads TGTGCCAGCAGCCAAGTCAGGGTTGGAGATTCACCCCTCCACTTT. Encoded protein: CASSQVRVGDSPLHF.

This clone was counted only a few times. The V call is TRBV19, the J call TRBJ1-1, with D possibly being TRBD1 (6 bases). Germline CDR1 is LNHDA and CDR2 is SQIVND (reference sequence). This CDR3 region has 17 residues. Trimming shortened V by 7 bases and J by 0 bases, and 21 bases separated the two germline ends. CDR3 nucleotides: TGTGCCAGTACCGTGAACGGGGCAGGGGCCTTGAACACTGAAGCTTTCTTT. This sequence encodes CASTVNGAGALNTEAFF.

This chain joins TRBV27 and TRBJ1-6; 7 bases agree with TRBD1. The CDR3 covers 18 residues. J gave up 10 bases and V 5 bases, and 20 bases lay outside the gene matches. Germline lookup yields CDR1 MNHEY and CDR2 SMNVEV (reference sequence). DNA for the CDR3: TGTGCCAGCAGTGCTCACAGGGGCCCTTTGGGGATTGAGTCACCCCTCCACTTT. Its translation: CASSAHRGPLGIESPLHF.

V and J are TRBV6-2 or TRBV6-3 and TRBJ1-5; a weak D match, TRBD1 (6 bases). Between the trimmed V and J ends, which lost 4 bases and 5 bases, there was a span of 12 bases. From germline, CDR1 is MNHEY and CDR2 SVGEGT. The CDR3 consists of 14 residues. CDR3 loop: CASSSGTPYQPQHF. The DNA for the CDR3 is TGTGCCAGCAGTTCCGGGACACCTTATCAGCCCCAGCATTTT.

The chain combines TRBV5-1 with TRBJ1-1, with TRBD1 matching over 9 bases. V was pared by 5 bases and J by 4 bases, with 12 bases of the junction left unmatched. Germline V gene sequence: CDR1 SGHRS, CDR2 YFSETQ. CDR3 length equals 16 residues. The CDR3 spells CASSFGQGLSSTEAFF. CDR3 bases: TGCGCCAGCAGTTTTGGACAGGGGCTAAGTAGCACTGAAGCTTTCTTT.

The chain has TRBV6-5 and TRBJ2-1; D is unclear. Between the trimmed V and J ends, which lost 7 bases and 2 bases, there was a span of 15 bases. Germline V lookup: CDR1 MNHEY, CDR2 SVGAGI. The CDR3 consists of 15 residues. The CDR3 sequence: CASIPGQTPYNEQFF. CDR3 bases: TGTGCCAGCATCCCTGGGCAGACCCCCTACAATGAGCAGTTCTTC.

Comment on this clone: Other DNA sequences in this sample translate to the same CDR3. The chain is built from TRBV20-1 and TRBJ1-4, with D maybe TRBD1 (5 bases). Germline V CDR1 and CDR2: DFQATT, SNEGSKA (reference sequence). The V end lost 3 bases, the J end lost 5 bases, and 13 bases lay between the germline ends. The CDR3 extends over 14 amino acids. CDR3 amino acids: CSASLTGGNEKLFF. The CDR3 region has the DNA TGCAGTGCTAGTTTAACCGGGGGAAATGAAAAACTGTTTTTT.

The V and J genes are TRBV5-6 and TRBJ1-5; TRBD1 matches 10 bases. Trimming cost V 4 bases and J 5 bases; bases outside gene matches: 6. This CDR3 is 15 amino acids long. In germline, CDR1 is SGHDT, CDR2 YYEEEE. This CDR3 is CASSLMDRGDQPQHF. CDR3 sequence (DNA): TGTGCCAGCAGCCTTATGGACAGGGGGGATCAGCCCCAGCATTTT.

The chain links TRBV12-3 or TRBV12-4 to TRBJ1-2; D gene ambiguous. Trimming shortened V by 8 bases and J by 4 bases, and 11 bases separated the two germline ends. The CDR3 consists of 12 residues. The CDR3 DNA reads as TGTGCCAGCCTATACACAGCCTATGGCTACACCTTC. This codes for CASLYTAYGYTF.

The chain has TRBV2 and TRBJ1-2; tentative D call: TRBD1 (6 bases). The CDR3 is 14 amino acids. Per the germline V gene, CDR1 is SNHLY and CDR2 is FYNNEI. Trimming took 2 bases from V and 3 from J, leaving 10 bases between them. In DNA form, the CDR3 reads TGTGCCAGCAGTGAACTGGACAGATACTATGGCTACACCTTC. This sequence encodes CASSELDRYYGYTF.

The chain joins TRBV4-2 to TRBJ2-1; 10 bases align to TRBD2. The ends lost 0 bases at V and 7 bases at J; junction bases unmatched: 3. CDR3 size: 15 residues. Germline V gene lookup returns CDR1 LGHNA and CDR2 YNFKEQ. CDR3 in amino acids: CASSQELAGMNEQFF. In DNA form, the CDR3 reads TGTGCCAGCAGCCAAGAACTAGCGGGAATGAATGAGCAGTTCTTC.

The table lists this clone with a few counts. V gene TRBV29-1 combines with J gene TRBJ2-5; TRBD1 aligns across 7 bases. This CDR3 is 13 amino acids long. Per the germline V gene, CDR1 is SQVTM and CDR2 is ANQGSEA. Losses at the gene ends were 7 bases for V and 0 bases for J; bases not matched to a gene: 5. In DNA, the CDR3 is TGCAGCGCCGCGGACAGGTACCAAGAGACCCAGTACTTC. Encoded protein: CSAADRYQETQYF.

The J gene is TRBJ2-7, the V gene TRBV4-1; D may be TRBD2 (6 bases). Germline CDR1 MGHRA, CDR2 YSYEKL. This CDR3 has 16 residues. V lost 0 bases and J lost 2, with 14 bases in between. CDR3 nucleotides: TGCGCCAGCAGCCAAGAATCCGGGGGTAAGCCCTACGAGCAGTACTTC. This encodes CASSQESGGKPYEQYF.

The chain joins TRBV2 to TRBJ2-7, with 8 bases identical to TRBD2. The CDR3 runs 14 residues. V dropped 7 bases and J dropped 3; count of bases not matched to a gene: 8. CDR1 and CDR2 from the germline V gene are SNHLY and FYNNEI. CDR3 residues: CASKSGAGDYEQYF. Written as DNA, the CDR3 is TGTGCCAGCAAGTCGGGAGCGGGAGACTACGAGCAGTACTTC.

The chain combines TRBV12-3 or TRBV12-4 with TRBJ1-2; D remains unclear. V was clipped by 3 bases and J by 0 bases, with 2 bases between them. The CDR3 sequence is 12 residues long. CDR3 nucleotides: TGTGCCAGCAGTTTGTCTAACTATGGCTACACCTTC. Amino acid sequence: CASSLSNYGYTF.

The V and J genes are TRBV13 and TRBJ2-3, with D tentatively TRBD2 (5 bases). CDR3 length: 14 amino acids. Deletions cut 3 bases from V and 3 bases from J, with 10 bases between. From germline, CDR1 is PRHDT and CDR2 FYEKMQ (reference sequence). For the CDR3, the DNA is TGTGCCAGCAGCTTGGAAAGGGAGACAGATACGCAGTATTTT. Translating it yields CASSLERETDTQYF.

This clone was seen many times. The chain joins TRBV10-3 to TRBJ2-7, with 8 bases fitting TRBD1. CDR1 is ENHRY, CDR2 SYGVKD, per germline. V lost 5 bases, J lost 4 bases, and 4 bases stayed unmatched. CDR3 size: 13 residues. The DNA of the CDR3 is TGTGCCATCAGTTTTGACAGGGGATACGAGCAGTACTTC. Translating gives CAISFDRGYEQYF.

The genes are TRBV10-1 and TRBJ1-1; the D is unclear. From germline, CDR1 is WNHNN and CDR2 SYGVQD (reference sequence). Trimming shortened V by 6 bases and J by 2 bases, and 4 bases separated the two germline ends. The CDR3 sequence is 11 residues long. The CDR3 nucleotides read TGCGCCAGCAGGGGAAACACTGAAGCTTTCTTT. As protein: CASRGNTEAFF.

This clone was seen only a few times. As DNA, the CDR3 is TGTGCCAGCAGCGGCACGCAACCTAGGGGAGACTATGGCTACACCTTC. This codes for CASSGTQPRGDYGYTF. J is TRBJ1-2 and V is TRBV9; D possibly corresponds to TRBD1 (5 bases). Germline V CDR1 and CDR2: SGDLS, YYNGEE. The CDR3 has 16 amino acids. Trimming shortened V by 3 bases and J by 3 bases, and 18 bases separated the two germline ends.

This rearrangement joins TRBV4-3 to TRBJ1-2; 9 positions match TRBD1. Per the germline V gene, CDR1 is LGHNA and CDR2 is YSLEER. The CDR3 is 14 amino acids. J was trimmed by 7 bases and V by 1 base; bases with no gene match: 4. The CDR3: CASSQGQGVSGYTF. CDR3 sequence (DNA): TGCGCCAGCAGCCAAGGACAGGGGGTGTCTGGCTACACCTTC.

CDR3 bases: TGTGCCACCAGTGACGCTAGTTTCGGGACGGATCAGCCCCAGCATTTT. It specifies CATSDASFGTDQPQHF. The rearrangement links TRBV24-1 to TRBJ1-5, with a weak D call TRBD1 (5 bases). The germline V gene has CDR1 KGHDR and CDR2 SFDVKD. Trimming removed 4 bases at V and 5 bases at J, with 17 bases between. The CDR3 contains 16 residues.

The chain is built from TRBV2 and TRBJ2-7, with 10 positions matching TRBD2. The trim removed 6 bases at V and 3 bases at J, leaving 11 bases unmatched. This CDR3 region has 16 residues. Germline lookup yields CDR1 SNHLY and CDR2 FYNNEI. The CDR3 is CASRPITSGIIYEQYF. The CDR3 bases are TGTGCCAGCAGGCCGATCACTAGCGGGATTATCTACGAGCAGTACTTC. The full variable domain, its missing parts supplied by reference TRBV2 and TRBJ2-7, is EPEVTQTPSHQVTQMGQEVILRCVPISNHLYFYWYRQILGQKVEFLVSFYNNEISEKSEIFDDQFSVERPDGSNFTLKIRSTKLEDSAMYFCASRPITSGIIYEQYFGPGTRLTVT.

This clone has a single count. J is TRBJ1-5 and V is TRBV7-9; D unresolved. V was cut by 2 bases and J by 5 bases, with 7 bases left in between. Germline loops: CDR1 SEHNR, CDR2 FQNEAQ (reference sequence). The CDR3 totals 13 residues. CDR3 in DNA: TGTGCCAGCAGCTTATTTACGGATCAGCCCCAGCATTTT. Encoded protein: CASSLFTDQPQHF.

The chain is built from TRBV24-1 and TRBJ1-2; 12 bases are a match to TRBD1. The V and J ends lost 4 bases and 7 bases, in that order; junction bases with no gene match: 3. The CDR3 length is 14 residues. Germline V gives CDR1 KGHDR, CDR2 SFDVKD. CDR3: CATSEGQGAVGYTF. The CDR3 coding sequence is TGTGCCACCAGTGAGGGACAGGGGGCTGTTGGCTACACCTTC.